This T cell receptor (beta chain) was profiled in a study of T cell repertoires in cytomegalovirus infection. Using its own MiXCR run on the reads, TCRdb lists one record per CDR3 protein. Here the sample spans under 350,000 distinct CDR3 sequences, over 7.5% being singletons. The V end was cut by 2 bases, the J end by 5 bases, with 6 bases between. CDR3 length equals 13 residues. In its sample, this clonotype was seen many times. J is TRBJ1-4 and V is TRBV12-3 or TRBV12-4, with D hard to call. Material: PBMCs. The origin of this receptor is a human donor in good health (CMV status not recorded). Some clones in this sample may be carry-over from other donors' samples. CDR3 sequence: CASSLWVNEKLFF. The CDR3 nucleotides are TGTGCCAGCAGTTTATGGGTGAATGAAAAACTGTTTTTT.